The T cell receptor (beta chain) under discussion was sequenced for a study of blood T cells in healthy people across ages. Study-wide results and limits: Naive T cell percentage showed a strong correlation with TCR beta diversity. TCR beta diversity per million T cells fell roughly linearly with age.

PCR was performed a second time for roughly 7 to 12 cycles using a sample-barcoded 5' primer and a J-beta primer mix. Each of the samples gave a minimum of 2.5 million paired-end reads that contained CDR3. TCRdb reprocessed the 5' RACE reads with MiXCR, giving one entry per CDR3 protein. This table has about 1.6 million distinct CDR3 sequences, almost 35% appearing once. V shed 3 bases, J shed 0 bases, and the junction held 15 bases outside the gene matches. Germline-derived CDR1 and CDR2 are SGHRS and YFSETQ. The CDR3 is 19 amino acids. Comments on this clonotype: What it recognizes is unknown.

The gene calls are TRBV5-1 and TRBJ2-7, with 10 bases lining up with TRBD2. This TCR was sampled from a woman in her thirties in good health. Sequencing input: blood. The CDR3 coding sequence is TGCGCCAGCAGCTCGGGCCTAGCGGGGGCCAAACCTACCTCCTACGAGCAGTACTTC. Residues: CASSSGLAGAKPTSYEQYF.